This T cell receptor beta chain was sequenced in a study of CD8 T cells in Susac syndrome. The authors reverse transcribed roughly 0.5 to 1 ug RNA with random hexamers. Using its own MiXCR run on the immunoSEQ multiplex PCR reads, TCRdb lists one record per CDR3 protein. This sample carries about 24,000 distinct CDR3 sequences, roughly 93% of them seen once, and the ten largest clones take 0.6% to 0.75%. This clonotype came up once. The sample consisted of CD8+ T cells from PBMCs. This sequence originates from a human donor with Susac syndrome.

The CDR3 DNA follows: TGTGCCAGCAGTGCCCCGGAGGGAAGGGCCGAGCAGTACTTC. Translating gives CASSAPEGRAEQYF. The genes are TRBV28 and TRBJ2-7, with D possibly matching TRBD2 (6 bases). Trimming removed 5 bases from V and 6 bases from J, with 17 bases in between. Germline assignment: CDR1 MDHEN and CDR2 SYDVKM. The CDR3 loop spans 14 amino acids.